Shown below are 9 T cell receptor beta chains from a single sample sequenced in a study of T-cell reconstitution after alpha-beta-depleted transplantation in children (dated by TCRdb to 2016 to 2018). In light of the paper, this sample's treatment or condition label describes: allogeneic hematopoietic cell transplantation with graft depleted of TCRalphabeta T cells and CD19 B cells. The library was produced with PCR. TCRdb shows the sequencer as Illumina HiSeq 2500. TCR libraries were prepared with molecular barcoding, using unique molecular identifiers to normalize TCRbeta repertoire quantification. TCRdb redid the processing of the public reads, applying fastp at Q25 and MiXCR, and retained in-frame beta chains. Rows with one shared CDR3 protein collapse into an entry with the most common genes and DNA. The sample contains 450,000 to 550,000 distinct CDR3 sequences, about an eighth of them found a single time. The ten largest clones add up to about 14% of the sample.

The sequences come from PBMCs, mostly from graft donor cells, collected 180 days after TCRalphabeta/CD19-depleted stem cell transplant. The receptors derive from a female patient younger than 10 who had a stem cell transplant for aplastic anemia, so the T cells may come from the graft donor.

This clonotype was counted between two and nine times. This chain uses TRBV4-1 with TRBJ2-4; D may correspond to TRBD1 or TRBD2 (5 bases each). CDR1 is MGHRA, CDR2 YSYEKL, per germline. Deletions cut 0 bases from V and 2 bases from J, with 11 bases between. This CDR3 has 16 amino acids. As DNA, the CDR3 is TGCGCCAGCAGCCAAGAGAGGGCAGGGACCAAAAACATTCAGTACTTC. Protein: CASSQERAGTKNIQYF.

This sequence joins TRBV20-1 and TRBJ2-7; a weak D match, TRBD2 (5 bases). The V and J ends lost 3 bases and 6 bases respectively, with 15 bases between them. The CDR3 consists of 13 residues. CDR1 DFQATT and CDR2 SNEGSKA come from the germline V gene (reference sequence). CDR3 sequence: CSASRPDGVEQYV. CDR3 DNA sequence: TGCAGTGCTAGTAGACCAGACGGGGTCGAGCAGTACGTC.

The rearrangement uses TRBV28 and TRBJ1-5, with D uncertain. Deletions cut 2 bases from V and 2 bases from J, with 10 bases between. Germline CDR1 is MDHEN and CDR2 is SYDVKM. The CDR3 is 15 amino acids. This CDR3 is CASSLAGRRNQPQHF. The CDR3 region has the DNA TGTGCCAGCAGTTTAGCTGGACGGCGCAATCAGCCCCAGCATTTT.

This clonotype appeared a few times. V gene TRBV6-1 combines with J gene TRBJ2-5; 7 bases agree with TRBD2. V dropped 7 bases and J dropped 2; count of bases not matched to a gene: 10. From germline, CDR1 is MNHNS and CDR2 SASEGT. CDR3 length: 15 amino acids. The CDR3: CASTFTGGVQETQYF. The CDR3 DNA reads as TGTGCCAGCACCTTTACGGGGGGTGTTCAAGAGACCCAGTACTTC.

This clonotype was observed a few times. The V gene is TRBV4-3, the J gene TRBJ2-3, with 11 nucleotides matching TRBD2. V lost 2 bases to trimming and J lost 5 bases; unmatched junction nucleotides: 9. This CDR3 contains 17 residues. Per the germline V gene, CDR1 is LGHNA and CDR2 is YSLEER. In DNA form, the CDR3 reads TGCGCCAGCAGCCAAAAAGGACTAGCGGGTTTGAAAGATACGCAGTATTTT. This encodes CASSQKGLAGLKDTQYF.

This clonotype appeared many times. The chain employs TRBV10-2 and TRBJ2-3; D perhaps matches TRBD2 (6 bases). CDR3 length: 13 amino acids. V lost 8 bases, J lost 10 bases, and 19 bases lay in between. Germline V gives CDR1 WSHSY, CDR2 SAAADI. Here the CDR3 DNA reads TGCGCCAGCGTTGGAGGGAGCCTGGTCGCGCAGTATTTT. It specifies CASVGGSLVAQYF.

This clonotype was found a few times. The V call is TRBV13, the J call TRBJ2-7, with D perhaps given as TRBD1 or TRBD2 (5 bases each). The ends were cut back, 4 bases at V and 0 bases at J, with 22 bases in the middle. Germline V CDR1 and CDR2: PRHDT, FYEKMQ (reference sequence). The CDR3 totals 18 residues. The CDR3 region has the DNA TGTGCCAGCAGCTCACAACAACAGGAGAATGGGAGCTCCTACGAGCAGTACGTC. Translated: CASSSQQQENGSSYEQYV.

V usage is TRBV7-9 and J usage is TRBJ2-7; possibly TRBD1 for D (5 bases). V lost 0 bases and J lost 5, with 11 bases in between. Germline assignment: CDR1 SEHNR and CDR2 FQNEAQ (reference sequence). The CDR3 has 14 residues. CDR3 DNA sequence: TGTGCCAGCAGCTTAGCAGGGGTCCGCGACGAGCAGTACTTC. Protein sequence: CASSLAGVRDEQYF. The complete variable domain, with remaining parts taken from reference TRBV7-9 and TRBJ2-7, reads DTGVSQNPRHKITKRGQNVTFRCDPISEHNRLYWYRQTLGQGPEFLTYFQNEAQLEKSRLLSDRFSAERPKGSFSTLEIQRTEQGDSAMYLCASSLAGVRDEQYFGPGTRLTVT.

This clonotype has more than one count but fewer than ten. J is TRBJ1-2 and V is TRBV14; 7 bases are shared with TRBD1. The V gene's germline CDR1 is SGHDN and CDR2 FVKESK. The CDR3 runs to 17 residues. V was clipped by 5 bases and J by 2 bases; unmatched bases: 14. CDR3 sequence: CASSEQAGQRINYGYTF. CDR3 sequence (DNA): TGTGCCAGCAGCGAACAAGCGGGACAGAGAATCAACTATGGCTACACCTTC.